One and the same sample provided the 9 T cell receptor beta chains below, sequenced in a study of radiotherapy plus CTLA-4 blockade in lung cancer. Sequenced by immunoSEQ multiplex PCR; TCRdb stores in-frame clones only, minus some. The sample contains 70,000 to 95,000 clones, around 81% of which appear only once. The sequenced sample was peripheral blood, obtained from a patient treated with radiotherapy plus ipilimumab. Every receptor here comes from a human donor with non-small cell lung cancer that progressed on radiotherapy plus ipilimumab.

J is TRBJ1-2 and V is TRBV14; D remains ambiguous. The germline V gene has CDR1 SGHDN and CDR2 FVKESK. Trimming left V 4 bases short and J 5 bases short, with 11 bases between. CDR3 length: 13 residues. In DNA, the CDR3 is TGTGCCAGCAGCCCCGTATTGAAGTATGGCTACACCTTC. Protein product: CASSPVLKYGYTF.

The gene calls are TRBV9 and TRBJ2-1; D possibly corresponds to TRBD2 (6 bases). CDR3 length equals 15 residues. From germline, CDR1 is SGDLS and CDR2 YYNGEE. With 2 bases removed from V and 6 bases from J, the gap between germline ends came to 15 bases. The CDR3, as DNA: TGTGCCAGCAGCGTCTTGGGTGCGGGGATCAATGAGCAGTTCTTC. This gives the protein CASSVLGAGINEQFF.

CDR3 coding DNA: TGCGCCAGCAGCTCCGGACTAGCGGGGTCTGGGGGCTACAATGAGCAGTTCTTC. Translated: CASSSGLAGSGGYNEQFF. The V and J genes are TRBV5-1 and TRBJ2-1; TRBD2 matches 12 bases. V was pared by 3 bases and J by 3 bases, with 10 bases of the junction left unmatched. The germline V gene has CDR1 SGHRS and CDR2 YFSETQ. The CDR3 extends over 18 amino acids. The variable domain in full, with the rest retrieved from reference TRBV5-1 and TRBJ2-1, is KAGVTQTPRYLIKTRGQQVTLSCSPISGHRSVSWYQQTPGQGLQFLFEYFSETQRNKGNFPGRFSGRQFSNSRSEMNVSTLELGDSALYLCASSSGLAGSGGYNEQFFGPGTRLTVL.

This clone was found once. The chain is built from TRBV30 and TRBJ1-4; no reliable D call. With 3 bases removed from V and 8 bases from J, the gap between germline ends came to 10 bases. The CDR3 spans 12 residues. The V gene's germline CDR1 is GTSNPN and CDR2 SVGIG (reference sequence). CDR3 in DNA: TGTGCCTGGAGCTTGGCGACGGAAAAACTGTTTTTT. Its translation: CAWSLATEKLFF.

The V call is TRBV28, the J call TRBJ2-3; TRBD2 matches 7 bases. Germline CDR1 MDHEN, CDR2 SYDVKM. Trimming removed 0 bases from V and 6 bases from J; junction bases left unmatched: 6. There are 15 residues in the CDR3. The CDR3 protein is CASSLWGGSGDTQYF. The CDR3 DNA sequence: TGTGCCAGCAGTTTATGGGGCGGGAGCGGTGATACGCAGTATTTT.

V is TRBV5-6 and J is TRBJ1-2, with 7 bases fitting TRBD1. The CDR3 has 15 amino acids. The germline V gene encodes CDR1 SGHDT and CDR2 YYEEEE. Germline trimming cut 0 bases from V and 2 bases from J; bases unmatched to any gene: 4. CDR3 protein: CASSLVQGVNYGYTF. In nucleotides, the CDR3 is TGTGCCAGCAGCTTGGTCCAGGGGGTCAACTATGGCTACACCTTC.

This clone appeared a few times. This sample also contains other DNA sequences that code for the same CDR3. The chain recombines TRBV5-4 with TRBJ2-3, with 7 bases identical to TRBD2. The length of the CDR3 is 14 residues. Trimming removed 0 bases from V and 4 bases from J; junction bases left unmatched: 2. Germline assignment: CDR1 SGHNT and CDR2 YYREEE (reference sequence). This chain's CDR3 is CASSLGGGPDTQYF. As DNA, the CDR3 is TGTGCCAGCAGCTTGGGGGGGGGTCCAGATACGCAGTATTTT.

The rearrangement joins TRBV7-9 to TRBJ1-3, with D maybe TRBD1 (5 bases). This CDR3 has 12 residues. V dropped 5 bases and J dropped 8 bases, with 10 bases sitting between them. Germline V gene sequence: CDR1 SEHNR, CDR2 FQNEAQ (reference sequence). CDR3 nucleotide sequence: TGTGCCAGCAGCCAGGGAGGAGACACCATATATTTT. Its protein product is CASSQGGDTIYF.

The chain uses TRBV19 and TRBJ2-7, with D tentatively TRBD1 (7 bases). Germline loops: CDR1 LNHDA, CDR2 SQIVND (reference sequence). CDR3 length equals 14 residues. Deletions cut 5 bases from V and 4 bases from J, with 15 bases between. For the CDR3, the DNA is TGTGCCAGTAGTGCCCAGGGGGGTGCATACGAGCAGTACTTC. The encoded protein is CASSAQGGAYEQYF.